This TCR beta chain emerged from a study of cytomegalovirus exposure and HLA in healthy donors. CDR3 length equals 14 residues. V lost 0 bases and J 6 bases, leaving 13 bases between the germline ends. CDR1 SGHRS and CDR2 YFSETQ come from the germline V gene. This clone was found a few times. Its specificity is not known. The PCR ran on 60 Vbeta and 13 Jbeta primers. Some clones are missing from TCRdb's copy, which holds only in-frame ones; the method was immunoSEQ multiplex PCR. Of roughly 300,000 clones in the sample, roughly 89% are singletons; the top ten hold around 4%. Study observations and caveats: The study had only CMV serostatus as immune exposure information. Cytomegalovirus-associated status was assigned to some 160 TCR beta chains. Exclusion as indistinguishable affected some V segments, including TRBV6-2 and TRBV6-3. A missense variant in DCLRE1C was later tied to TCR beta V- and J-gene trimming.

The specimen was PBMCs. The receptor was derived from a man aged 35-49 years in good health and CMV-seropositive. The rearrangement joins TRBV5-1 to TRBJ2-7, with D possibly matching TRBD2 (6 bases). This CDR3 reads CASSLDGGTAEQYF. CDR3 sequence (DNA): TGCGCCAGCAGCTTGGACGGGGGAACTGCCGAGCAGTACTTC.